The 25 T cell receptor beta chains given below trace back to one sample, sequenced in a study of cytomegalovirus exposure and HLA in healthy donors. Libraries were prepared by immunoSEQ multiplex PCR; TCRdb keeps only in-frame clonotypes and omits some of them. The data contain under 100,000 clones, approximately 88% of them singletons. The sample consisted of PBMCs. The receptor source for this set is a woman aged 18-29 years in good health and CMV-seropositive.

V gene TRBV7-2 combines with J gene TRBJ1-2; TRBD1 matches 8 bases. CDR3 length: 14 amino acids. CDR1 and CDR2 from the germline V gene are SGHTA and FQGNSA. J lost 6 bases, V lost 2 bases, and 5 bases had no gene match. CDR3 bases: TGTGCCAGCAGCTTAAGCTCAGGGGGCGATGGCTACACCTTC. Translating it yields CASSLSSGGDGYTF.

The chain recombines TRBV27 with TRBJ2-1; D call uncertain. Germline assignment: CDR1 MNHEY and CDR2 SMNVEV (reference sequence). The CDR3 loop spans 13 amino acids. Trimming cost V 4 bases and J 7 bases, with 11 bases left between them. CDR3 in DNA: TGTGCCAGCAGTTCCCCGGCAGGAAATGAGCAGTTCTTC. Amino acids: CASSSPAGNEQFF.

This chain connects TRBV19 to TRBJ1-5, with D possibly TRBD1 on 5 matching bases. The ends were cut back, 2 bases at V and 3 bases at J, with 17 bases in the middle. From germline, CDR1 is LNHDA and CDR2 SQIVND (reference sequence). The CDR3 consists of 17 residues. This CDR3 reads CASSILSGAGFNQPQHF. The CDR3 DNA is TGTGCCAGTAGTATACTTAGTGGGGCGGGATTCAATCAGCCCCAGCATTTT.

The chain employs TRBV9 and TRBJ2-3; 10 bases line up with TRBD1. V lost 2 bases to trimming and J lost 6 bases; unmatched junction nucleotides: 6. The CDR3 runs 15 residues. From germline, CDR1 is SGDLS and CDR2 YYNGEE. DNA for the CDR3: TGTGCCAGCAGCGTCCGGGGACAGGGGTGGGATACGCAGTATTTT. Translated: CASSVRGQGWDTQYF.

This rearrangement joins TRBV2 to TRBJ1-6, with unresolved D. Germline V gives CDR1 SNHLY, CDR2 FYNNEI. Trimming took 7 bases from V and 7 from J, leaving 14 bases between them. The CDR3 sequence is 14 residues long. The CDR3 region is CASNWAMENSPLHF. Here the CDR3 DNA reads TGTGCCAGCAACTGGGCGATGGAAAATTCACCCCTCCACTTT. The full variable domain, completed using reference TRBV2 and TRBJ1-6, is EPEVTQTPSHQVTQMGQEVILRCVPISNHLYFYWYRQILGQKVEFLVSFYNNEISEKSEIFDDQFSVERPDGSNFTLKIRSTKLEDSAMYFCASNWAMENSPLHFGNGTRLTVT.

V is TRBV4-3 and J is TRBJ1-2; D perhaps matches TRBD1 (5 bases). V gave up 0 bases and J gave up 1 base, with 9 bases separating them. Germline V gene sequence: CDR1 LGHNA, CDR2 YSLEER. The CDR3 is made up of 15 amino acids. The CDR3 loop reads CASSQEWGVNYGYTF. The CDR3, as DNA: TGCGCCAGCAGCCAAGAGTGGGGGGTTAACTATGGCTACACCTTC.

This rearrangement joins TRBV7-9 to TRBJ2-2; 7 positions agree with TRBD2. The CDR3 runs 16 residues. In germline, CDR1 is SEHNR, CDR2 FQNEAQ (reference sequence). After removal of 4 bases from V and 6 bases from J, the junction contained 11 bases not matched to a gene. The CDR3, as DNA: TGTGCCAGCAGCTCAAGGGAGTCCGGGGGGTCCGGGGAGCTGTTTTTT. This translates into CASSSRESGGSGELFF.

This rearrangement joins TRBV7-2 to TRBJ2-7; D perhaps matches TRBD1 (6 bases). Trimming pared 5 bases from V and 1 base from J, leaving 12 bases between. The CDR3 covers 14 residues. Germline CDR1 is SGHTA and CDR2 is FQGNSA. As DNA, the CDR3 is TGTGCCAGCAGCCCAGGGGTCAGGTCCTACGAGCAGTACTTC. Its protein product is CASSPGVRSYEQYF.

The gene calls are TRBV6-6 and TRBJ1-5, with D hard to call. The CDR3 extends over 14 amino acids. The ends were cut back, 2 bases at V and 3 bases at J, with 8 bases in the middle. The germline gives CDR1 MNHNY, CDR2 SVGAGI (reference sequence). CDR3 in amino acids: CASSYGRINQPQHF. CDR3 coding DNA: TGTGCCAGCAGTTACGGGAGGATCAATCAGCCCCAGCATTTT.

J is TRBJ2-1 and V is TRBV6-4, with 11 bases identical to TRBD1. Germline V gene lookup returns CDR1 MRHNA and CDR2 SNTAGT. This CDR3 has 14 amino acids. Trimming took 2 bases from V and 6 from J; bases not matched to a gene: 0. For the CDR3, the DNA is TGTGCCAGCAGTGACGGGACAGGGGGCAATGAGCAGTTCTTC. Its translation is CASSDGTGGNEQFF.

The chain has TRBV6-5 and TRBJ1-6; 9 bases map to TRBD1. This CDR3 has 14 residues. The ends lost 10 bases at V and 11 bases at J; junction bases unmatched: 12. CDR1 is MNHEY and CDR2 is SVGAGI in the germline V gene. CDR3 sequence (DNA): TGTGCCACAAAGGTGGGGACAGGGATCCCACCCCTCCACTTT. Protein sequence: CATKVGTGIPPLHF.

This clone was counted a single time. The genes are TRBV7-8 and TRBJ2-7, with 13 nucleotides matching TRBD2. Germline assignment: CDR1 SGHVS and CDR2 FQNEAQ. V dropped 5 bases and J dropped 0; count of bases not matched to a gene: 4. The CDR3 runs to 16 residues. The CDR3 sequence is CASSARLAGGSYEQYF. The CDR3 bases are TGTGCCAGCAGCGCGCGACTAGCGGGGGGCTCCTACGAGCAGTACTTC.

The rearrangement links TRBV5-6 to TRBJ1-5; 10 bases are a match to TRBD1. Per the germline V gene, CDR1 is SGHDT and CDR2 is YYEEEE. With 3 bases clipped from V and 5 bases from J, the junction kept 2 bases outside the gene matches. The CDR3 extends over 14 amino acids. CDR3 sequence (DNA): TGTGCCAGCAGCTATGGGACAGGGGATCAGCCCCAGCATTTT. This gives the protein CASSYGTGDQPQHF.

The chain joins TRBV11-2 to TRBJ1-5, with D tentatively TRBD1 (6 bases). Germline values: CDR1 SGHAT, CDR2 FQNNGV. CDR3 size: 13 residues. V was clipped by 4 bases and J by 5 bases, with 9 bases between them. This chain's CDR3 is CASSSAGDQPQHF. The CDR3 bases are TGTGCCAGCAGCTCGGCAGGGGATCAGCCCCAGCATTTT.

The chain couples TRBV5-5 to TRBJ2-7; 9 nucleotides align to TRBD2. This CDR3 region has 14 residues. Trimming cost V 5 bases and J 4 bases; bases outside gene matches: 7. Germline V gene data show CDR1 as SGHKS and CDR2 as YYEKEE (reference sequence). The CDR3 DNA reads as TGTGCCAGCAGGGGGGCTAGCGGGGCTTACGAGCAGTACTTC. This sequence encodes CASRGASGAYEQYF.

The chain has TRBV7-2 and TRBJ2-7; 7 bases agree with TRBD1. CDR1 and CDR2 from the germline V gene are SGHTA and FQGNSA. V was pared by 7 bases and J by 3 bases, with 15 bases of the junction left unmatched. This CDR3 has 16 amino acids. The CDR3 is CASMLPLNRGHYEQYF. The CDR3 DNA is TGTGCCAGCATGCTCCCTCTTAACAGGGGTCACTACGAGCAGTACTTC.

The rearrangement links TRBV11-2 to TRBJ1-4; 7 bases align to TRBD1. The CDR3 runs 14 residues. CDR1 is SGHAT, CDR2 FQNNGV, per germline. The V segment lost 5 bases and the J segment 8 bases; nucleotides outside the gene matches: 8. The CDR3 bases are TGTGCCAGCAGCCGGACAGGAGTGGGGGAAAAACTGTTTTTT. Encoded protein: CASSRTGVGEKLFF. Looking up the rest from reference TRBV11-2 and TRBJ1-4 gives the full variable domain: EAGVAQSPRYKIIEKRQSVAFWCNPISGHATLYWYQQILGQGPKLLIQFQNNGVVDDSQLPKDRFSAERLKGVDSTLKIQPAKLEDSAVYLCASSRTGVGEKLFFGSGTQLSVL.

V and J are TRBV6-1 and TRBJ1-4; possible D gene TRBD1, 6 bases. V was shortened by 1 base and J by 5 bases, with 11 bases between the two germline ends. Germline V lookup: CDR1 MNHNS, CDR2 SASEGT. CDR3 length: 15 residues. Here the CDR3 reads CASSEGRGLNEKLFF. In nucleotides, the CDR3 is TGTGCCAGCAGTGAAGGCAGGGGCCTAAATGAAAAACTGTTTTTT.

CDR3 nucleotides: TGTGCCAGCAGACCCTCCCCCGGGATTCATAGCAATCAGCCCCAGCATTTT. It codes for CASRPSPGIHSNQPQHF. The chain has TRBV28 and TRBJ1-5; D uncertain. This CDR3 is 17 amino acids long. Trimming left V 6 bases short and J 0 bases short, with 18 bases between. The germline gives CDR1 MDHEN, CDR2 SYDVKM.

This chain joins TRBV7-9 and TRBJ2-3, with 10 bases fitting TRBD2. CDR1 is SEHNR and CDR2 is FQNEAQ in the germline V gene (reference sequence). With 4 bases clipped from V and 7 bases from J, the junction kept 14 bases outside the gene matches. The CDR3 contains 17 residues. The CDR3 here is CASSSPVSGGAVYTQYF. CDR3 nucleotide sequence: TGTGCCAGCAGCTCTCCCGTGAGCGGGGGGGCCGTTTATACGCAGTATTTT.

This chain links TRBV6-1 with TRBJ1-5; possibly TRBD1 for D (5 bases). The CDR3 loop spans 12 amino acids. V was clipped by 6 bases and J by 5 bases, with 8 bases between them. Germline V gene data show CDR1 as MNHNS and CDR2 as SASEGT. The CDR3 protein is CASRWGDQPQHF. As DNA, the CDR3 is TGTGCCAGCAGGTGGGGGGATCAGCCCCAGCATTTT.

This chain joins TRBV2 and TRBJ1-2; weak D call: TRBD1 (6 bases). CDR3 length: 14 residues. Looked up from germline, CDR1 is SNHLY and CDR2 is FYNNEI. V lost 7 bases, J lost 4 bases, and 16 bases lay in between. CDR3 sequence: CASNNQGQFYGYTF. CDR3 nucleotide sequence: TGTGCCAGCAATAATCAGGGACAATTCTATGGCTACACCTTC.

This chain links TRBV5-1 with TRBJ2-1; D may be TRBD1 (6 bases). The CDR3 is 14 amino acids. Germline CDR1 is SGHRS and CDR2 is YFSETQ. V lost 3 bases and J lost 7, with 14 bases in between. In DNA form, the CDR3 reads TGCGCCAGCAGCTCGACCTACAGGGCGAATGAGCAGTTCTTC. The encoded protein is CASSSTYRANEQFF.

The chain has TRBV4-3 and TRBJ2-2; TRBD2 matches 10 bases. The CDR3 length is 17 residues. Trimming at V came to 1 base and at J to 1 base, leaving 3 bases not matched to a gene. Germline CDR1 LGHNA, CDR2 YSLEER. The CDR3 is CASSQGGLARNTGELFF. CDR3 DNA sequence: TGCGCCAGCAGCCAAGGGGGACTAGCGCGGAACACCGGGGAGCTGTTTTTT.

The chain combines TRBV19 with TRBJ1-2; 7 bases match TRBD1. The length of the CDR3 is 18 residues. The trim removed 7 bases at V and 0 bases at J, leaving 17 bases unmatched. The germline V gene encodes CDR1 LNHDA and CDR2 SQIVND (reference sequence). CDR3 bases: TGTGCCAGTACCCTTATTGGGGGAACAGGGGCTGCTAACTATGGCTACACCTTC. It translates to CASTLIGGTGAANYGYTF.